This TCR beta chain was observed in a study of patients and donors after allogeneic stem cell transplantation. CDR1 is SEHNR and CDR2 is FQNEAQ in the germline V gene (reference sequence). V lost 2 bases to trimming and J lost 8 bases, with 7 bases between them. The CDR3 covers 12 residues. TCRdb re-derived calls from the RT-PCR reads in MiXCR, one entry per CDR3 protein. The table has some 31,000 distinct CDR3 sequences, more than 35% seen once. Sequencing was performed on blood, either unsorted or a sorted T cell fraction (not recorded which). The chain uses TRBV7-9 and TRBJ1-3; D call uncertain. The clonotype was recovered from a human donor who was either an allogeneic HSCT recipient or a stem cell or donor lymphocyte infusion donor (not recorded which). It is not recorded whose cells these are; they may come from a transplant donor. CDR3 in amino acids: CASSLLGDTIYF. In nucleotides, the CDR3 is TGTGCCAGCAGCTTATTAGGAGACACCATATATTTT.